These 25 T cell receptor beta chains came from one sample sequenced in a study of T cell repertoires in cytomegalovirus infection. Via MiXCR, TCRdb re-called the reads, giving one row per CDR3 protein. The table shows some 680,000 distinct CDR3 sequences, with 35% to 45% occurring only once. The specimen was PBMCs. Every receptor here comes from a human donor in good health (CMV status not recorded). Some clones in this sample may be carry-over from other donors' samples.

The chain employs TRBV20-1 and TRBJ2-5, with 13 positions matching TRBD2. V shed 6 bases and J 5 bases; nucleotides not matched to a gene: 9. The CDR3 contains 15 residues. Germline values: CDR1 DFQATT, CDR2 SNEGSKA (reference sequence). CDR3 sequence (DNA): TGCAGTGCACCTGGACTAGCGGGAGTCGCGGAGACCCAGTACTTC. Amino acids: CSAPGLAGVAETQYF.

V and J are TRBV4-1 and TRBJ1-2; D ambiguous. The germline V gene has CDR1 MGHRA and CDR2 YSYEKL. V was shortened by 0 bases and J by 4 bases, with 18 bases between the two germline ends. The CDR3 covers 17 residues. The CDR3 spells CASSQDWSLLSAYGYTF. The CDR3 DNA sequence: TGCGCCAGCAGCCAAGATTGGTCGCTACTGTCTGCCTATGGCTACACCTTC.

Concerning this clonotype: The junction does not match germline at one end; this may be a read error. V usage is TRBV6-5 and J usage is TRBJ2-1; TRBD1 matches at 7 bases. The CDR3 is made up of 14 amino acids. Germline-derived CDR1 and CDR2 are MNHEY and SVGAGI. The CDR3: CARSRQGWGNEQFF. DNA of the CDR3: TGTGCCCGCAGTCGACAGGGATGGGGCAATGAGCAGTTCTTC.

The gene calls are TRBV10-3 and TRBJ1-2; 7 bases are shared with TRBD1. The CDR3 spans 15 residues. Germline loops: CDR1 ENHRY, CDR2 SYGVKD. The junction had 4 bases not matched to a gene; V was cut back by 3 bases and J by 0 bases. The CDR3 spells CAISDRDRANYGYTF. CDR3 DNA: TGTGCCATCAGTGACAGGGACAGAGCTAACTATGGCTACACCTTC.

This clonotype came up a few times. The chain uses TRBV27 and TRBJ2-7; possibly TRBD1 for D (5 bases). V shed 2 bases and J shed 6 bases, with 17 bases lying between them. CDR3 length: 15 amino acids. Germline CDR1 reads MNHEY; CDR2 reads SMNVEV (reference sequence). CDR3 sequence: CASSLVGQGRGEQYF. In nucleotides, the CDR3 is TGTGCCAGCAGTTTAGTCGGGCAGGGTCGAGGCGAGCAGTACTTC.

The chain uses TRBV6-1 and TRBJ2-7, with D possibly matching TRBD2 (5 bases). This CDR3 is 15 amino acids long. Trimming left V 2 bases short and J 2 bases short, with 13 bases between. Per the germline V gene, CDR1 is MNHNS and CDR2 is SASEGT. In nucleotides, the CDR3 is TGTGCCAGCAGTGAACCGGGATCGATAGCCTACGAGCAGTACTTC. Translation gives CASSEPGSIAYEQYF.

CDR3 in DNA: TGTGCCAGCAGCTTAGGGCAGGAGTCTGGCACTGAAGCTTTCTTT. This codes for CASSLGQESGTEAFF. This chain joins TRBV7-6 and TRBJ1-1, with unresolved D. Trimming pared 1 base from V and 4 bases from J, leaving 13 bases between. The CDR3 has 15 residues. The germline CDR1 and CDR2 sequences are SGHVS and FNYEAQ.

The chain employs TRBV7-2 and TRBJ2-3; 7 positions agree with TRBD2. Germline trimming cut 4 bases from V and 7 bases from J; bases unmatched to any gene: 11. Germline CDR1 is SGHTA and CDR2 is FQGNSA. The CDR3 totals 15 residues. This CDR3 reads CTSSSAAGPGNTQYF. DNA of the CDR3: TGTACCAGCAGCTCCGCAGCGGGACCGGGTAATACGCAGTATTTT.

This clonotype is deemed medium-sized. The chain has TRBV12-3 or TRBV12-4 and TRBJ1-5; D gene unclear. The CDR3 runs to 13 residues. With 5 bases removed from V and 3 bases from J, the gap between germline ends came to 8 bases. The CDR3 spells CASSAGSNQPQHF. The CDR3 region has the DNA TGTGCCAGCAGTGCCGGGTCCAATCAGCCCCAGCATTTT.

The chain has TRBV28 and TRBJ2-7; TRBD2 matches at 8 bases. Germline V lookup: CDR1 MDHEN, CDR2 SYDVKM. V dropped 7 bases and J dropped 5; count of bases not matched to a gene: 7. The CDR3 contains 13 residues. The CDR3 spells CASTTGGPHEQYF. The CDR3 DNA is TGTGCCAGCACTACGGGAGGGCCCCACGAGCAGTACTTC.

This clonotype turned up a few times. The chain couples TRBV5-1 to TRBJ2-1, with D perhaps matching TRBD1 or TRBD2 (5 bases each). The V and J ends lost 0 bases and 2 bases respectively, with 12 bases between them. Germline CDR1 is SGHRS and CDR2 is YFSETQ. The CDR3 is 16 residues long. CDR3 DNA: TGCGCCAGCAGCTTGGAGCCGGGACGGGCCTACAATGAGCAGTTCTTC. It encodes CASSLEPGRAYNEQFF. The complete variable domain, with remaining parts taken from reference TRBV5-1 and TRBJ2-1, reads KAGVTQTPRYLIKTRGQQVTLSCSPISGHRSVSWYQQTPGQGLQFLFEYFSETQRNKGNFPGRFSGRQFSNSRSEMNVSTLELGDSALYLCASSLEPGRAYNEQFFGPGTRLTVL.

Turning to this clonotype: Given the absence of the conserved phenylalanine or tryptophan at the CDR3 end, a read error is likely. The rearrangement uses TRBV5-6 and TRBJ1-1, with no clear D. The V and J ends lost 1 base and 5 bases respectively, with 9 bases between them. Looked up from germline, CDR1 is SGHDT and CDR2 is YYEEEE. The length of the CDR3 is 13 residues. The CDR3: CASSLSPETEAFV. As DNA, the CDR3 is TGTGCCAGCAGCTTGAGCCCTGAAACTGAAGCTTTCGTT.

There are a few counts of this clonotype. J is TRBJ2-5 and V is TRBV5-1; D not resolved. This CDR3 comprises 13 residues. V was cut by 5 bases and J by 2 bases, with 10 bases left in between. Germline values: CDR1 SGHRS, CDR2 YFSETQ. The DNA for the CDR3 is TGCGCCAGCAGACGCGTAGCACAAGAGACCCAGTACTTC. It codes for CASRRVAQETQYF.

This clonotype has only a few counts. CDR3 amino acids: CASSYSGFPQPAVSTDTQYF. The CDR3 DNA reads as TGTGCCAGCAGTTACTCTGGCTTTCCACAACCTGCCGTTAGCACAGATACGCAGTATTTT. This chain uses TRBV6-6 with TRBJ2-3; no firm D call. The length of the CDR3 is 20 residues. Germline V gene lookup returns CDR1 MNHNY and CDR2 SVGAGI (reference sequence). Trimming took 0 bases from V and 0 from J, leaving 22 bases between them.

Comment on this clonotype: A junction boundary mismatches the germline segment, possibly from a read error. V gene TRBV11-3 combines with J gene TRBJ2-1, with D perhaps TRBD1 (6 bases). Germline CDR1 reads SGHNT; CDR2 reads YENEEA. The CDR3 length is 15 residues. CDR3 coding DNA: TGTGCCAGCAGCTTAGGCTGGCAGGGGTACAATGAGCCGTTCTTC. It specifies CASSLGWQGYNEPFF.

The chain combines TRBV6-1 with TRBJ1-1; 7 bases fit TRBD1. There are 16 residues in the CDR3. In germline, CDR1 is MNHNS, CDR2 SASEGT. V gave up 6 bases and J gave up 3 bases; unmatched junction bases: 13. CDR3 protein: CASSFTMQGGYTEAFF. The CDR3 nucleotides read TGTGCCAGCAGCTTTACAATGCAGGGGGGCTACACTGAAGCTTTCTTT.

This clonotype has just a few counts. V and J are TRBV19 and TRBJ2-1, with a possible D match to TRBD1 (5 bases). Germline-derived CDR1 and CDR2 are LNHDA and SQIVND (reference sequence). V was trimmed by 9 bases and J by 3 bases, leaving 15 bases between them. The CDR3 spans 14 residues. CDR3: CARRRVKVYNEQFF. The CDR3 DNA reads as TGTGCCAGACGCAGGGTTAAGGTCTACAATGAGCAGTTCTTC.

This clonotype came up many times. The chain couples TRBV7-6 to TRBJ2-1, with 8 bases matching TRBD2. Germline values: CDR1 SGHVS, CDR2 FNYEAQ. The CDR3 loop spans 17 amino acids. Germline trimming cut 5 bases from V and 8 bases from J; bases unmatched to any gene: 17. The CDR3 loop reads CASSLQYPSGLGDEQFF. CDR3 bases: TGTGCCAGCAGCCTCCAGTATCCTAGCGGGTTGGGGGATGAGCAGTTCTTC.

The CDR3 region has the DNA TGTGCCAGCAGATACAGTGTTAACACTGAAGCTTTCTTT. This sequence encodes CASRYSVNTEAFF. The V call is TRBV28, the J call TRBJ1-1; the D is unclear. Germline CDR1 is MDHEN and CDR2 is SYDVKM. V was trimmed by 6 bases and J by 2 bases, leaving 10 bases between them. CDR3 length: 13 amino acids.

The chain recombines TRBV7-6 with TRBJ1-3; D is uncertain. The V and J ends lost 3 bases and 3 bases respectively, with 15 bases between them. CDR3 length equals 16 residues. Germline V gene lookup returns CDR1 SGHVS and CDR2 FNYEAQ. The CDR3 bases are TGTGCCAGCAGCTTGGTAACCGGAGATGGTGGAAACACCATATATTTT. It encodes CASSLVTGDGGNTIYF. Full variable domain (outside the CDR3, taken from reference TRBV7-6 and TRBJ1-3): GAGVSQSPRYKVTKRGQDVALRCDPISGHVSLYWYRQALGQGPEFLTYFNYEAQQDKSGLPNDRFSAERPEGSISTLTIQRTEQRDSAMYRCASSLVTGDGGNTIYFGEGSWLTVV.

This clonotype has just one count. The genes are TRBV5-4 and TRBJ2-4; D might be TRBD1 (5 bases). V lost 0 bases and J lost 0, with 13 bases in between. There are 17 residues in the CDR3. From germline, CDR1 is SGHNT and CDR2 YYREEE (reference sequence). The CDR3 region is CASSLVGQGIAKNIQYF. CDR3 in DNA: TGTGCCAGCAGCTTGGTTGGACAAGGGATAGCCAAAAACATTCAGTACTTC.

This clonotype was detected many times. V and J are TRBV12-3 or TRBV12-4 and TRBJ2-1; D may be TRBD1 (5 bases). The length of the CDR3 is 17 residues. V was cut by 3 bases and J by 0 bases, with 15 bases left in between. The CDR3 DNA is TGTGCCAGCAGTTTTTCTTCTACAGGTTACTCCTACAATGAGCAGTTCTTC. Amino acids: CASSFSSTGYSYNEQFF.

This clonotype was detected ten times or more. The chain employs TRBV12-3 or TRBV12-4 and TRBJ1-4; the D is unclear. The length of the CDR3 is 15 residues. Trimming cost V 4 bases and J 0 bases, with 9 bases left between them. CDR3 protein: CASSSGGATNEKLFF. The CDR3 DNA reads TGTGCCAGCAGTTCCGGCGGTGCAACTAATGAAAAACTGTTTTTT.

This clonotype has a handful of counts. The J gene is TRBJ1-4, the V gene TRBV5-6, with 7 bases matching TRBD1. The V segment lost 3 bases and the J segment 5 bases; nucleotides outside the gene matches: 13. The CDR3 totals 17 residues. From germline, CDR1 is SGHDT and CDR2 YYEEEE. CDR3 sequence reads: CASSSAGGGFGNEKLFF. CDR3 sequence (DNA): TGTGCCAGCAGCTCAGCAGGGGGAGGATTCGGGAATGAAAAACTGTTTTTT. The full variable domain, in which reference TRBV5-6 and TRBJ1-4 provide the parts outside the CDR3, is DAGVTQSPTHLIKTRGQQVTLRCSPKSGHDTVSWYQQALGQGPQFIFQYYEEEERQRGNFPDRFSGHQFPNYSSELNVNALLLGDSALYLCASSSAGGGFGNEKLFFGSGTQLSVL.

The genes are TRBV30 and TRBJ2-7; unclear D gene. Germline CDR1 reads GTSNPN; CDR2 reads SVGIG (reference sequence). The V and J ends lost 1 base and 3 bases respectively, with 7 bases between them. The CDR3 runs 12 residues. CDR3 in amino acids: CAWSGRNYEQYF. CDR3 coding DNA: TGTGCCTGGAGTGGACGGAACTACGAGCAGTACTTC. Supplemented by reference TRBV30 and TRBJ2-7, the full variable domain reads SQTIHQWPATLVQPVGSPLSLECTVEGTSNPNLYWYRQAAGRGLQLLFYSVGIGQISSEVPQNLSASRPQDRQFILSSKKLLLSDSGFYLCAWSGRNYEQYFGPGTRLTVT.